These T cell receptor beta chains were read from a single sample in a study of blood T cell repertoires in COVID-19. Clones were read by immunoSEQ multiplex PCR, and TCRdb kept only the in-frame ones, dropping some. The sample consists of some 180,000 clones, about 85% of them appearing once. The sample was peripheral blood. The source is a woman in her 40s with COVID-19, enrolled during active disease. The CDR3 runs from the conserved cysteine through the conserved F or W. The D gene is left open where the match is weak. Clone size, where shown, is once, few, many, or a class for clones that have expanded.

J gene: TRBJ1-2; V gene: TRBV18; clone size: NA; D gene: NA; CDR3 protein: CASSPVDTDDYGYTF; CDR3 DNA: TGTGCCAGCTCACCTGTGGACACGGACGACTATGGCTACACCTTC
J gene: TRBJ2-5; V gene: TRBV30; clone size: NA; D gene: TRBD2; CDR3 protein: CAWSETSGGLGETQYF; CDR3 DNA: TGTGCCTGGAGTGAAACTAGCGGGGGTCTTGGAGAGACCCAGTACTTC
J gene: TRBJ2-1; V gene: TRBV19; clone size: NA; D gene: TRBD2; CDR3 protein: CASSPRGVPTSHGNEQFF; CDR3 DNA: TGTGCCAGTAGTCCACGAGGTGTCCCGACTAGCCATGGCAATGAGCAGTTCTTC
J gene: TRBJ2-7; V gene: TRBV7-9; clone size: few; D gene: NA; CDR3 protein: CASSPRAGISPYEQYF; CDR3 DNA: TGTGCCAGCAGTCCCCGCGCCGGGATTAGTCCCTACGAGCAGTACTTC
J gene: TRBJ2-3; V gene: TRBV6-2/TRBV6-3; clone size: NA; D gene: TRBD1; CDR3 protein: CASSGQGSRTDTQYF; CDR3 DNA: TGTGCCAGCAGTGGACAGGGTAGTCGGACAGATACGCAGTATTTT
J gene: TRBJ2-4; V gene: TRBV5-1; clone size: NA; D gene: NA; CDR3 protein: CASSVIASGAKNIQYF; CDR3 DNA: TGCGCCAGCAGCGTAATAGCGAGCGGGGCCAAAAACATTCAGTACTTC
J gene: TRBJ1-4; V gene: TRBV27; clone size: once; D gene: NA; CDR3 protein: CASSLGAGIMKELFF; CDR3 DNA: TGTGCCAGCAGTTTAGGGGCAGGGATAATGAAAGAACTGTTTTTT
J gene: TRBJ1-1; V gene: TRBV3-1/TRBV3-2; clone size: NA; D gene: NA; CDR3 protein: CASSQEGSRAENTEAFF; CDR3 DNA: TGTGCCAGCAGCCAAGAAGGGAGTAGGGCCGAGAACACTGAAGCTTTCTTT
J gene: TRBJ2-1; V gene: TRBV5-4; clone size: NA; D gene: TRBD2; CDR3 protein: CASSLSGGTYNEQFF; CDR3 DNA: TGTGCCAGCAGCCTCAGCGGGGGCACCTACAATGAGCAGTTCTTC
J gene: TRBJ2-2; V gene: TRBV5-6; clone size: NA; D gene: TRBD1; CDR3 protein: CASSSGTGPYTGELFF; CDR3 DNA: TGTGCCAGCAGCTCCGGGACAGGACCTTACACCGGGGAGCTGTTTTTT
J gene: TRBJ1-5; V gene: TRBV11-2; clone size: NA; D gene: TRBD1; CDR3 protein: CASSSGTGYNQPQHF; CDR3 DNA: TGTGCCAGCAGCTCCGGGACAGGGTACAATCAGCCCCAGCATTTT
J gene: TRBJ2-2; V gene: TRBV25-1; clone size: NA; D gene: TRBD1; CDR3 protein: CASSLGQGNTGELFF; CDR3 DNA: TGTGCCAGCAGCTTGGGACAGGGGAACACCGGGGAGCTGTTTTTT
J gene: TRBJ2-1; V gene: TRBV6-4; clone size: NA; D gene: TRBD2; CDR3 protein: CASSKSGETYNEQFF; CDR3 DNA: TGTGCCAGCAGTAAAAGCGGGGAAACCTACAATGAGCAGTTCTTC
J gene: TRBJ2-3; V gene: TRBV24-1; clone size: few; D gene: NA; CDR3 protein: CATSDRFRGTQYF; CDR3 DNA: TGTGCCACCAGTGATCGATTCCGGGGTACGCAGTATTTT
J gene: TRBJ2-5; V gene: TRBV7-2; clone size: NA; D gene: NA; CDR3 protein: CASSERETQYF; CDR3 DNA: TGTGCCAGCAGCGAGAGAGAGACCCAGTACTTC
J gene: TRBJ1-1; V gene: TRBV7-9; clone size: NA; D gene: TRBD1; CDR3 protein: CASSFFGQGNAFF; CDR3 DNA: TGTGCCAGCAGCTTCTTTGGACAGGGGAACGCTTTCTTT
J gene: TRBJ1-2; V gene: TRBV27; clone size: NA; D gene: NA; CDR3 protein: CAAGGVYGYTF; CDR3 DNA: TGTGCCGCCGGGGGAGTTTATGGCTACACCTTC
J gene: TRBJ1-3; V gene: TRBV25-1; clone size: NA; D gene: NA; CDR3 protein: CASSVKTGGNTIYF; CDR3 DNA: TGTGCCAGCAGTGTTAAGACTGGTGGAAACACCATATATTTT
J gene: TRBJ2-1; V gene: TRBV11-2; clone size: NA; D gene: NA; CDR3 protein: CASSLRPGQRQRYNEQFF; CDR3 DNA: TGTGCCAGCAGCCTCCGCCCTGGCCAGCGACAGAGATACAATGAGCAGTTCTTC
J gene: TRBJ2-7; V gene: TRBV5-1; clone size: NA; D gene: NA; CDR3 protein: CASSSARGKGEQYF; CDR3 DNA: TGCGCCAGCAGCAGTGCCCGGGGAAAAGGAGAGCAGTACTTC
J gene: TRBJ1-4; V gene: TRBV19; clone size: NA; D gene: TRBD1; CDR3 protein: CASSTQGKATNEKLFF; CDR3 DNA: TGTGCCAGTAGCACACAGGGGAAGGCAACTAATGAAAAACTGTTTTTT
J gene: TRBJ2-7; V gene: TRBV28; clone size: NA; D gene: TRBD2; CDR3 protein: CASRVIGTSGGVYEQYF; CDR3 DNA: TGTGCCAGCAGAGTGATAGGGACTAGCGGGGGAGTCTACGAGCAGTACTTC
J gene: TRBJ2-3; V gene: TRBV4-3; clone size: NA; D gene: TRBD2; CDR3 protein: CASSQEASGVGTDTQYF; CDR3 DNA: TGCGCCAGCAGCCAGGAAGCTAGCGGGGTGGGGACAGATACGCAGTATTTT
J gene: TRBJ2-7; V gene: TRBV11-2; clone size: NA; D gene: NA; CDR3 protein: CASSPEGHHEQYF; CDR3 DNA: TGTGCCAGCAGCCCCGAGGGACACCACGAGCAGTACTTC
J gene: TRBJ2-2; V gene: TRBV5-1; clone size: NA; D gene: TRBD2; CDR3 protein: CASSLRSGGYHTGELFF; CDR3 DNA: TGCGCCAGCAGCTTGAGGAGCGGGGGGTACCACACCGGGGAGCTGTTTTTT
J gene: TRBJ2-1; V gene: TRBV23-1; clone size: NA; D gene: TRBD1; CDR3 protein: CASSQFLDRGHKNEQFF; CDR3 DNA: TGCGCCAGCAGTCAGTTTCTTGACAGGGGCCATAAGAATGAGCAGTTCTTC
J gene: TRBJ1-2; V gene: TRBV5-1; clone size: once; D gene: NA; CDR3 protein: CASSLAGRYGYTF; CDR3 DNA: TGCGCCAGCAGCTTGGCCGGCAGGTATGGCTACACCTTC
J gene: TRBJ2-5; V gene: TRBV2; clone size: few; D gene: TRBD2; CDR3 protein: CASEREGQGTQYF; CDR3 DNA: TGTGCCAGCGAGCGGGAGGGACAAGGGACCCAGTACTTC
J gene: TRBJ1-2; V gene: TRBV6-5; clone size: NA; D gene: TRBD1; CDR3 protein: CASRGDSNYGYTF; CDR3 DNA: TGTGCCAGCAGGGGGGACAGTAACTATGGCTACACCTTC
J gene: TRBJ1-1; V gene: TRBV9; clone size: NA; D gene: NA; CDR3 protein: CATSGPGRATEAFF; CDR3 DNA: TGTGCCACCTCCGGACCCGGGCGGGCCACTGAAGCTTTCTTT
J gene: TRBJ1-2; V gene: TRBV9; clone size: NA; D gene: NA; CDR3 protein: CASSVDSPRYGYTF; CDR3 DNA: TGTGCCAGCAGCGTAGATTCGCCCAGATATGGCTACACCTTC
J gene: TRBJ1-2; V gene: TRBV11-2; clone size: once; D gene: TRBD1; CDR3 protein: CASSLLTGGFGYTF; CDR3 DNA: TGTGCCAGCAGCTTATTGACAGGGGGCTTTGGCTACACCTTC
J gene: TRBJ2-5; V gene: TRBV7-3; clone size: NA; D gene: TRBD1; CDR3 protein: CASSPDRGSETQYF; CDR3 DNA: TGTGCCAGCAGCCCAGACAGGGGATCAGAGACCCAGTACTTC
J gene: TRBJ1-5; V gene: TRBV18; clone size: NA; D gene: NA; CDR3 protein: CASSGTRDGQPQHF; CDR3 DNA: TGTGCCAGCTCAGGGACAAGGGATGGTCAGCCCCAGCATTTT
J gene: TRBJ2-1; V gene: TRBV18; clone size: NA; D gene: NA; CDR3 protein: CASSPSLGRAYNEQFF; CDR3 DNA: TGTGCCAGCTCACCTAGTCTCGGTAGAGCATACAATGAGCAGTTCTTC
J gene: TRBJ1-1; V gene: TRBV5-1; clone size: NA; D gene: TRBD1; CDR3 protein: CASSLVPTGGPSMDTEAFF; CDR3 DNA: TGCGCCAGCAGCTTGGTCCCGACAGGGGGCCCATCAATGGACACTGAAGCTTTCTTT
J gene: TRBJ1-1; V gene: TRBV2; clone size: NA; D gene: NA; CDR3 protein: CASRSQGRNTEAFF; CDR3 DNA: TGTGCCAGCCGATCGCAGGGTCGGAACACTGAAGCTTTCTTT
J gene: TRBJ2-2; V gene: TRBV24-1; clone size: NA; D gene: TRBD2; CDR3 protein: CATRAGADEELFF; CDR3 DNA: TGTGCCACCAGAGCGGGAGCTGACGAGGAGCTGTTTTTT
J gene: TRBJ1-5; V gene: TRBV6-5; clone size: NA; D gene: NA; CDR3 protein: CASRPGFFNQPQHF; CDR3 DNA: TGTGCCAGCAGACCCGGGTTCTTTAATCAGCCCCAGCATTTT
J gene: TRBJ2-1; V gene: TRBV5-6; clone size: NA; D gene: NA; CDR3 protein: CASSTIMDEQFF; CDR3 DNA: TGTGCCAGCAGCACTATTATGGATGAGCAGTTCTTC
J gene: TRBJ1-2; V gene: TRBV18; clone size: NA; D gene: NA; CDR3 protein: CASSPGTGTIGYTF; CDR3 DNA: TGTGCCAGCTCACCAGGTACAGGGACGATTGGCTACACCTTC
J gene: TRBJ2-7; V gene: TRBV7-9; clone size: once; D gene: NA; CDR3 protein: CASSPRSAYEQYF; CDR3 DNA: TGTGCCAGCAGCCCCCGAAGCGCCTACGAGCAGTACTTC
J gene: TRBJ1-4; V gene: TRBV15; clone size: NA; D gene: NA; CDR3 protein: CATSSLSKLFF; CDR3 DNA: TGTGCCACCAGCAGTCTCTCGAAACTGTTTTTT
J gene: TRBJ2-7; V gene: TRBV5-6; clone size: NA; D gene: NA; CDR3 protein: CASSDLGQAVLITEQYF; CDR3 DNA: TGTGCCAGCAGCGACCTGGGGCAGGCGGTCCTGATTACCGAGCAGTACTTC
J gene: TRBJ2-5; V gene: TRBV4-2; clone size: NA; D gene: NA; CDR3 protein: CASSQQGHGEETQYF; CDR3 DNA: TGTGCCAGCAGCCAACAGGGACACGGGGAAGAGACCCAGTACTTC
J gene: TRBJ1-2; V gene: TRBV19; clone size: NA; D gene: NA; CDR3 protein: CASRETSTGPRGYTF; CDR3 DNA: TGTGCCAGTAGGGAGACTTCGACGGGTCCAAGGGGCTACACCTTC
J gene: TRBJ2-7; V gene: TRBV6-5; clone size: NA; D gene: TRBD1; CDR3 protein: CASSYIPDRGLYEQYF; CDR3 DNA: TGTGCCAGCAGTTACATCCCGGACAGGGGTCTTTACGAGCAGTACTTC
J gene: TRBJ2-3; V gene: TRBV24-1; clone size: NA; D gene: NA; CDR3 protein: CATSRAGDTQYF; CDR3 DNA: TGTGCCACCAGCCGGGCGGGAGATACGCAGTATTTT
J gene: TRBJ2-5; V gene: TRBV30; clone size: NA; D gene: TRBD2; CDR3 protein: CAWSVTGGGETQYF; CDR3 DNA: TGTGCCTGGAGTGTAACGGGGGGAGGGGAGACCCAGTACTTC
J gene: TRBJ2-7; V gene: TRBV7-9; clone size: NA; D gene: NA; CDR3 protein: CASSPARSHEQYF; CDR3 DNA: TGTGCCAGCAGCCCTGCACGGTCCCACGAGCAGTACTTC
J gene: TRBJ2-7; V gene: TRBV9; clone size: NA; D gene: NA; CDR3 protein: CASSATVGSYEQYF; CDR3 DNA: TGTGCCAGCAGCGCAACAGTCGGCTCCTACGAGCAGTACTTC
J gene: TRBJ1-2; V gene: TRBV30; clone size: NA; D gene: NA; CDR3 protein: CAWSVGGARDYGYTF; CDR3 DNA: TGTGCCTGGAGTGTAGGGGGGGCTCGAGATTATGGCTACACCTTC